This TCR beta chain originates from a study of blood T cells in healthy people across ages. Broader study findings: The study found TCR beta diversity correlated strongly with naive T cell percentage.

Collection of roughly 9.8 milliliters of peripheral blood was performed for each donor. The second PCR ran roughly 6 to 11 cycles with a sample-barcoded 5' primer and J-beta primers. A template-switch adaptor containing 12 random nucleotides labeled each cDNA molecule. MiXCR was run by TCRdb on the 5' RACE reads, yielding one entry per CDR3 protein. The data contain around 1,000,000 distinct CDR3 sequences, roughly two fifths of them singletons. This clonotype was seen a handful of times. Its antigen is as yet unknown. Sequencing used blood. The sequence was collected from a man between 18 and 29 years old in good health.

CDR3 protein: CASSLGQRAREQFF. CDR3 coding DNA: TGTGCCAGCAGCTTAGGTCAGAGGGCACGTGAGCAGTTCTTC. The V and J genes are TRBV11-2 and TRBJ2-1; possibly TRBD2 for D (5 bases). V shed 1 base and J shed 9 bases, with 13 bases lying between them. The V gene's germline CDR1 is SGHAT and CDR2 FQNNGV. The CDR3 spans 14 residues.